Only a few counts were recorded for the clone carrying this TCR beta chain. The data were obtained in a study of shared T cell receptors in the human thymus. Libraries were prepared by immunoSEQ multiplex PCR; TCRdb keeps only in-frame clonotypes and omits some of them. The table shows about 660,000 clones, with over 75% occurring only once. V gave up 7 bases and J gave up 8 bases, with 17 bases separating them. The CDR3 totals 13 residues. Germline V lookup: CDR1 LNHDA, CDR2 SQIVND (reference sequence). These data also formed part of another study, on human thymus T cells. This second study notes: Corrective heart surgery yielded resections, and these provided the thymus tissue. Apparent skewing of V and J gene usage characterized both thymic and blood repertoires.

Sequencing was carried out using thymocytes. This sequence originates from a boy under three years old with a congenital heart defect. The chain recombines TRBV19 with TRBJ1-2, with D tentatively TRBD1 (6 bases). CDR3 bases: TGTGCCAGTACGCAGGGAGGGGGTGAGGGCTACACCTTC. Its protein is CASTQGGGEGYTF. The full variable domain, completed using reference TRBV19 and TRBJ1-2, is DGGITQSPKYLFRKEGQNVTLSCEQNLNHDAMYWYRQDPGQGLRLIYYSQIVNDFQKGDIAEGYSVSREKKESFPLTVTSAQKNPTAFYLCASTQGGGEGYTFGSGTRLTVV.